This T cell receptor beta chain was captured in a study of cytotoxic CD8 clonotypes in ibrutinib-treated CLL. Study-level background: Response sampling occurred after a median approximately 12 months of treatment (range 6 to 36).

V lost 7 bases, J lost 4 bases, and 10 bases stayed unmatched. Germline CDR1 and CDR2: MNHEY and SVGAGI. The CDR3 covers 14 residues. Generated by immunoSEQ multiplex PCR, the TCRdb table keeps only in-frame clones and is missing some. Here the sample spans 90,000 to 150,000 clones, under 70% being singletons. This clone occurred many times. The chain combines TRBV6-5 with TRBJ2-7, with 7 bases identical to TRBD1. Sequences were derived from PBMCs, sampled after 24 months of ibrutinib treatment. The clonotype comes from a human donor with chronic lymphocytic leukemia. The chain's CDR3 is CASKQGSGTYEQYF. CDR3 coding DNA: TGTGCCAGCAAACAGGGGTCTGGGACATACGAGCAGTACTTC.